The T cell receptor (beta chain) described here comes from a study of shared clonotypes between healthy human individuals. Whole-study context: For every donor, three CD4 naive, three CD4 memory, two CD8 naive and one CD8 memory plates were used.

Terminally differentiated effector memory CD45RA+ cells were excluded from the naive CD8 cells, which were CD45RO-negative and positively selected for CCR7. Sequencing used immunoSEQ multiplex PCR; TCRdb keeps in-frame clones, though not all of them. The repertoire holds about 700,000 clones, with roughly 94% as singletons. This receptor was obtained from a man aged 30 to 39 in good health. Sequenced sample: naive CD8+ T cells sorted from blood.

CDR3 coding DNA: TGTGCCAGCAGTTCCGGGAGTTGGTACGAGCAGTACTTC. It codes for CASSSGSWYEQYF. This sequence joins TRBV27 and TRBJ2-7, with D perhaps matching TRBD2 (6 bases). The CDR3 totals 13 residues. CDR1 and CDR2 (germline): MNHEY, SMNVEV (reference sequence). Trimming pared 4 bases from V and 4 bases from J, leaving 11 bases between.